This TCR beta chain was identified in a study of T cells in Graves' hyperthyroidism and ophthalmopathy (dated by TCRdb to about 2019). With regard to the full study: Peripheral blood samples were taken at initial diagnosis, before any treatment was given. Once sampling was done, hyperthyroidism patients were given methimazole at a starting dose of 30 mg daily, whereas ophthalmopathy patients were given high-dose intravenous methylprednisolone. The study also compared thyroid tissue and blood T-cell repertoires from about six Graves' hyperthyroidism patients. The approximately 100 discovery patients were divided at random into training and test sets in a 7:3 ratio. The paper reports TCR Vbeta CDR3 sequencing of approximately 140 peripheral blood samples: some 41 ophthalmopathy, under 80 hyperthyroidism and around 17 progressor patients. Prospective prediction of ophthalmopathy was tested in an independent validation cohort consisting of 18 hyperthyroidism patients and some 15 patients who later progressed to ophthalmopathy. To identify TCR V-J signatures that set the groups apart, the researchers used a discovery cohort of 100 patients, made up of 40 to 45 with Graves' ophthalmopathy and 55 to 65 with stable Graves' hyperthyroidism.

As encoded in the germline V gene, CDR1 is SGHVS while CDR2 is FQNEAQ. V loses 0 bases of germline sequence and J loses 7 bases, and the interval between the two ends is 4 bases. Reading from cysteine to phenylalanine, the CDR3 counts 13 amino acids. The CDR3 DNA has 39 bases and is translated from base 1. The TCR beta CDR3 regions were amplified from the RNA transcripts. For the first round of RT-PCR on the TCR CDR3, the HTBI primer set was used together with the Qiagen OneStep RT-PCR kit. Libraries were constructed in a second round of multiplex PCR, after which size selection and purification were performed. The libraries were sequenced on an Illumina HiSeq2000 using paired-end 100 bp reads. The original methods were these. SOAPnuke was used to process the raw data, removing reads that contained adapters or uncalled bases, had a mean Phred below 15, or lacked an exact match to the constant primer or identifier. COPE v1.2.5 was used to merge the high-quality paired reads, and each unique nucleotide sequence was defined as a clonotype. MiTCR v1.1 was used to align clonotypes to the IMGT TRBV, TRBD and TRBJ reference segments. Analysis was restricted to V-J combinations with a frequency above 0.0001, which covered 98% to 99.2% of repertoires. A TCS score was defined as the ratio of F50 (clonal expansion) to E x V (chaos), with BLOSUM62-based TCRdist applied between CDR3 peptides within each V-J. Welch's t-statistics and random forest reduced 500 to 550 V-J features to under 15, which were used in a naive Bayes classifier (R e1071). The public sequencing data were trimmed at Q25 with fastp and processed into clonotypes with MiXCR by TCRdb, which kept only in-frame beta chains. One record per CDR3 amino acid sequence lists the most common genes and DNA. The V and J calls and clone size come from TCRdb's table, not from the authors' own analysis. The sample table contains around 580,000 distinct CDR3 sequences; only one count was recorded for 16% of them. Together, the top ten hold 18% of the sample.

On the study overall, not on this receptor specifically: Sample size was not statistically predetermined, and investigators were not blinded to group allocation. In validation, progression to ophthalmopathy was predicted by the model with approximately 67% sensitivity and roughly 72% specificity, a median of around 6.5 months before onset. A 13 V-J signature model separated ophthalmopathy from stable hyperthyroidism, with about 90% sensitivity and roughly 81% specificity in cross-validation and 80%/75% in testing. Most expanded thyroid clonotypes (frequency above 0.001) were also found in blood, which suggests that blood repertoires may mirror thyroid immune responses.

Ten or more counts support this clonotype. There is no known antigen for this receptor. No much larger clonotype is one base removed from it; base qualities were not supplied. Stable Graves' hyperthyroidism was defined as the absence of progression to ophthalmopathy over 18 months of follow-up. The hyperthyroidism patients were between 18 and 65 years old and newly diagnosed, with a disease duration of less than 2 months. Exclusion was applied to patients with uncontrolled infections, other autoimmune diseases, pregnancy or lactation. Diagnoses were established on the basis of clinical symptoms, serum thyroxine and TRAb, thyroid ultrasound, and orbital computed tomography. PBMCs were separated from 10 ml of fresh peripheral blood using Ficoll-Paque density gradient centrifugation. Total RNA was extracted using Trizol reagent, and RNA quality was assessed on an Agilent 2100 Bioanalyzer.

The V gene is TRBV7-8 and the J gene is TRBJ1-6; the D gene identity is not certain. The receptor was isolated from a woman aged 18-29 years with Graves' hyperthyroidism. Sequencing used blood. The CDR3 loop reads CASSLAPNSPLHF. The nucleotides are TGTGCCAGCAGCTTAGCGCCGAATTCACCCCTCCACTTT.